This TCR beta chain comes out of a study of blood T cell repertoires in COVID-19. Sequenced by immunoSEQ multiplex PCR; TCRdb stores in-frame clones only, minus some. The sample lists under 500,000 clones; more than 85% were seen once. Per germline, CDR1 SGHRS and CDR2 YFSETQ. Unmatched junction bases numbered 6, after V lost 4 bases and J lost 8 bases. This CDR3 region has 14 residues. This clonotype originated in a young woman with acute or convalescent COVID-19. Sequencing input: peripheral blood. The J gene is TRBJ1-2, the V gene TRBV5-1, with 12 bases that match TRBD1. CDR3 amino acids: CASSMGQGAGGYTF. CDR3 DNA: TGCGCCAGCAGCATGGGACAGGGGGCCGGAGGCTACACCTTC.